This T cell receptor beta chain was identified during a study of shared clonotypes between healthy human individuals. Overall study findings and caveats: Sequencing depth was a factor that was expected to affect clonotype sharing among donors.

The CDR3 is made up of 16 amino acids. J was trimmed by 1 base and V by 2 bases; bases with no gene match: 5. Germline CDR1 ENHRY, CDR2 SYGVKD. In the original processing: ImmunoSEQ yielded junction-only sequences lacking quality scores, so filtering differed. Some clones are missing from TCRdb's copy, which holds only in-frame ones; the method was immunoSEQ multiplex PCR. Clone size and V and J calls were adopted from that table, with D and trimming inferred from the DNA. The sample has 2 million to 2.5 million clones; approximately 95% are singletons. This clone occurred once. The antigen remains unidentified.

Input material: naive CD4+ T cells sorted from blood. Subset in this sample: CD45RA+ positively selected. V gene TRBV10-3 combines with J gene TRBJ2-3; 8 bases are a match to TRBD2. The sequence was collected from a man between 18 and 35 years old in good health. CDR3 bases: TGTGCCATCAGTGAGAGAGCGGGGGACCGCACAGATACGCAGTATTTT. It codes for CAISERAGDRTDTQYF.